This entry lists 22 T cell receptor beta chains sequenced from one sample in a study of blood T cell repertoires in COVID-19. Produced via immunoSEQ multiplex PCR; TCRdb's table is partial and in-frame only. The sample records 250,000 or so clones, 65% to 90% being singletons. Sequences were obtained from peripheral blood. The receptors come from a man younger than 45 with active or convalescent COVID-19.

The chain joins TRBV3-1 (or the pseudogene TRBV3-2) to TRBJ1-1; D gene ambiguous. Germline V gene data show CDR1 as LGHDT and CDR2 as YNNKEL (reference sequence). V lost 5 bases and J lost 0, with 10 bases in between. CDR3 length: 14 residues. CDR3: CASSTRQVNTEAFF. The CDR3 DNA follows: TGTGCCAGCAGCACGCGCCAGGTGAACACTGAAGCTTTCTTT.

The rearrangement links TRBV11-2 to TRBJ2-7; D might be TRBD2 (7 bases). Trimming took off 5 bases at V and 4 bases at J, with 27 bases between the two ends. The germline V gene encodes CDR1 SGHAT and CDR2 FQNNGV. There are 18 residues in the CDR3. The CDR3 spells CASSPRPQGGTRGYEQYF. The CDR3 nucleotides read TGTGCCAGCAGCCCAAGGCCCCAGGGAGGGACAAGGGGTTACGAGCAGTACTTC.

V and J are TRBV7-2 and TRBJ2-7, with TRBD2 as a possible D gene (5 bases). Germline loops: CDR1 SGHTA, CDR2 FQGNSA. Trimming removed 0 bases from V and 2 bases from J, with 17 bases in between. This CDR3 is 17 amino acids long. The CDR3 reads CASSLAQAAGVPYEQYF. CDR3 nucleotides: TGTGCCAGCAGCTTAGCCCAGGCAGCCGGGGTTCCCTACGAGCAGTACTTC.

V gene TRBV10-2 combines with J gene TRBJ2-1, with D uncertain. Trimming cost V 6 bases and J 9 bases, with 9 bases left between them. The CDR3 has 11 residues. Germline lookup yields CDR1 WSHSY and CDR2 SAAADI. The CDR3 is CASRSLPEQFF. The DNA of the CDR3 is TGCGCCAGCAGGTCTCTCCCTGAGCAGTTCTTC.

The rearrangement uses TRBV18 and TRBJ1-1; 9 positions agree with TRBD1. The trim removed 2 bases at V and 4 bases at J, leaving 5 bases unmatched. CDR1 KGHSH and CDR2 LQKENI come from the germline V gene. The CDR3 totals 15 residues. The CDR3 DNA is TGTGCCAGCTCACCATTGGACAGGGGTAGCACTGAAGCTTTCTTT. This gives the protein CASSPLDRGSTEAFF.

The chain is built from TRBV10-3 and TRBJ2-1; 14 nucleotides line up with TRBD2. The CDR3 extends over 15 amino acids. The V and J ends lost 6 bases and 3 bases, in that order; junction bases with no gene match: 1. Germline assignment: CDR1 ENHRY and CDR2 SYGVKD. The CDR3 region has the DNA TGTGCCATCAGGGGACTAGCGGGGGACTACAATGAGCAGTTCTTC. Protein sequence: CAIRGLAGDYNEQFF.

J is TRBJ2-1 and V is TRBV7-6; no clear D gene. CDR1 and CDR2 (germline): SGHVS, FNYEAQ. V gave up 2 bases and J gave up 1 base, with 12 bases separating them. The CDR3 runs to 16 residues. CDR3 coding DNA: TGTGCCAGCAGCTTACCGCCTAGAGCGTCCTACAATGAGCAGTTCTTC. This gives the protein CASSLPPRASYNEQFF.

The chain has TRBV11-2 and TRBJ2-7; 9 nucleotides align to TRBD1. CDR1 SGHAT and CDR2 FQNNGV come from the germline V gene. The J segment lost 2 bases and the V segment lost 1 base, leaving 3 bases of the junction unmatched. This CDR3 is 15 amino acids long. CDR3 region: CASSLGDRGTYEQYF. CDR3 coding DNA: TGTGCCAGCAGCTTAGGCGACAGGGGGACCTACGAGCAGTACTTC.

This clone was detected only a few times. The CDR3 protein is CASRAATSSTDTQYF. The CDR3 DNA is TGTGCCAGCAGGGCCGCGACTAGCAGCACAGATACGCAGTATTTT. The rearrangement links TRBV6-5 to TRBJ2-3; 7 nucleotides align to TRBD2. This CDR3 has 15 amino acids. The J segment lost 0 bases and the V segment lost 6 bases, leaving 6 bases of the junction unmatched. Germline loops: CDR1 MNHEY, CDR2 SVGAGI.

V is TRBV2 and J is TRBJ1-5, with D uncertain. Germline values: CDR1 SNHLY, CDR2 FYNNEI. The ends were cut back, 5 bases at V and 0 bases at J, with 11 bases in the middle. The CDR3 is made up of 15 amino acids. CDR3 coding DNA: TGTGCCAGCAGTCCTGAACTGATTAGCAATCAGCCCCAGCATTTT. Translation gives CASSPELISNQPQHF.

This chain joins TRBV25-1 and TRBJ2-3; the D is unclear. V dropped 6 bases and J dropped 2 bases, with 6 bases sitting between them. The CDR3 runs 12 residues. The germline gives CDR1 MGHDK, CDR2 SYGVNS. CDR3 DNA: TGTGCCAGCAGCCCTTACACAGATACGCAGTATTTT. Protein sequence: CASSPYTDTQYF.

This clone was detected only a few times. V is TRBV3-1 (or the pseudogene TRBV3-2) and J is TRBJ1-2, with D perhaps TRBD1 (6 bases). Trimming left V 0 bases short and J 8 bases short, with 19 bases between. The CDR3 consists of 16 residues. Germline lookup yields CDR1 LGHDT and CDR2 YNNKEL (reference sequence). CDR3 coding DNA: TGTGCCAGCAGCCAAGATGCGGGGGGGCGGCTTAGAGGCTACACCTTC. Protein sequence: CASSQDAGGRLRGYTF.

The CDR3, as DNA: TGCGCCAGCAGCCCAGGACAGGCGAACACTGAAGCTTTCTTT. It codes for CASSPGQANTEAFF. This rearrangement joins TRBV4-1 to TRBJ1-1, with TRBD1 matching over 7 bases. Germline V gene sequence: CDR1 MGHRA, CDR2 YSYEKL. The CDR3 is made up of 14 amino acids. V shed 4 bases and J 1 base; nucleotides not matched to a gene: 3.

The chain uses TRBV3-1 (or the pseudogene TRBV3-2) and TRBJ2-1; 8 nucleotides line up with TRBD2. The germline gives CDR1 LGHDT, CDR2 YNNKEL (reference sequence). This CDR3 has 19 residues. The ends lost 0 bases at V and 9 bases at J; junction bases unmatched: 19. CDR3 residues: CASSQDMPGGLFGHGEQFF. For the CDR3, the DNA is TGTGCCAGCAGCCAAGATATGCCGGGGGGGCTTTTCGGGCATGGTGAGCAGTTCTTC.

This sequence joins TRBV29-1 and TRBJ1-1; weak D call: TRBD1 (5 bases). V lost 6 bases, J lost 2 bases, and 13 bases lay in between. CDR1 SQVTM and CDR2 ANQGSEA come from the germline V gene. There are 13 residues in the CDR3. This CDR3 is CSVTVGGNTEAFF. Here the CDR3 DNA reads TGCAGCGTGACGGTGGGGGGTAACACTGAAGCTTTCTTT. Looking up the rest from reference TRBV29-1 and TRBJ1-1 gives the full variable domain: SAVISQKPSRDICQRGTSLTIQCQVDSQVTMMFWYRQQPGQSLTLIATANQGSEATYESGFVIDKFPISRPNLTFSTLTVSNMSPEDSSIYLCSVTVGGNTEAFFGQGTRLTVV.

The J gene is TRBJ2-2, the V gene TRBV11-2, with D perhaps TRBD2 (6 bases). CDR1 is SGHAT, CDR2 FQNNGV, per germline. The CDR3 extends over 15 amino acids. Trimming removed 4 bases from V and 5 bases from J, with 14 bases in between. This chain's CDR3 is CASSSGTLVTGELFF. The CDR3 bases are TGTGCCAGCAGCTCCGGGACTTTAGTTACCGGGGAGCTGTTTTTT.

J is TRBJ1-1 and V is TRBV3-1 (or the pseudogene TRBV3-2); D not resolved. Germline CDR1 LGHDT, CDR2 YNNKEL (reference sequence). V lost 8 bases, J lost 0 bases, and 7 bases lay in between. The CDR3 is 12 residues long. CDR3 region: CASGEMNTEAFF. The CDR3 DNA sequence: TGTGCCAGCGGGGAGATGAACACTGAAGCTTTCTTT.

The V call is TRBV5-1, the J call TRBJ1-2; maybe TRBD1 (5 bases). This CDR3 has 14 amino acids. V gave up 0 bases and J gave up 7 bases, with 13 bases separating them. CDR1 is SGHRS, CDR2 YFSETQ, per germline. In DNA, the CDR3 is TGCGCCAGCAGCTTGGCGGGCAGGGCAGGTGGCTACACCTTC. Protein: CASSLAGRAGGYTF.

CDR3 coding DNA: TGTGCCAGCAGCTCTCCGACTACAACATACCGACAGCAGTTCTTC. Residues: CASSSPTTTYRQQFF. The chain joins TRBV7-2 to TRBJ2-1; D possibly corresponds to TRBD2 (5 bases). Germline CDR1 SGHTA, CDR2 FQGNSA. V lost 4 bases, J lost 11 bases, and 21 bases lay in between. The length of the CDR3 is 15 residues.

The chain is built from TRBV10-2 and TRBJ2-5; 11 bases line up with TRBD2. Germline V gene data show CDR1 as WSHSY and CDR2 as SAAADI. V was clipped by 3 bases and J by 3 bases; unmatched bases: 6. The CDR3 spans 16 residues. The CDR3 sequence: CASSDPTSGAKETQYF. CDR3 in DNA: TGCGCCAGCAGTGATCCGACTAGCGGGGCGAAAGAGACCCAGTACTTC.

This chain connects TRBV6-6 to TRBJ2-3; TRBD2 matches at 7 bases. CDR3 length: 13 residues. Germline V gives CDR1 MNHNY, CDR2 SVGAGI (reference sequence). The V and J ends lost 8 bases and 0 bases, in that order; junction bases with no gene match: 2. This CDR3 reads CASRLASTDTQYF. CDR3 nucleotides: TGTGCCAGCCGACTAGCTAGCACAGATACGCAGTATTTT.

This clone has a single count. The chain is built from TRBV2 and TRBJ1-5; weak D call: TRBD1 (5 bases). Looked up from germline, CDR1 is SNHLY and CDR2 is FYNNEI. Trimming shortened V by 10 bases and J by 6 bases, and 19 bases separated the two germline ends. This CDR3 comprises 14 residues. CDR3 loop: CAIRSAQGAQPQHF. Written as DNA, the CDR3 is TGTGCCATCCGGAGCGCCCAGGGCGCTCAGCCCCAGCATTTT. Together with reference TRBV2 and TRBJ1-5, the CDR3 gives the full variable domain: EPEVTQTPSHQVTQMGQEVILRCVPISNHLYFYWYRQILGQKVEFLVSFYNNEISEKSEIFDDQFSVERPDGSNFTLKIRSTKLEDSAMYFCAIRSAQGAQPQHFGDGTRLSIL.